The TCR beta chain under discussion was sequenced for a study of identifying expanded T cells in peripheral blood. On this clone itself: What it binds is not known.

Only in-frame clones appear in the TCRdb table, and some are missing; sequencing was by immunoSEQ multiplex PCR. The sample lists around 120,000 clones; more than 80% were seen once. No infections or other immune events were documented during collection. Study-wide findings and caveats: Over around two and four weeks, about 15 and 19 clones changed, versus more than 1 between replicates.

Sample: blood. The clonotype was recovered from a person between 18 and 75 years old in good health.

CDR3 bases: TGTGCCAGCAGCTTCTTAACAGGGGCCGCTTCACCCCTCCACTTT. Translated: CASSFLTGAASPLHF. V and J are TRBV11-3 and TRBJ1-6; 7 bases are a match to TRBD1. The germline V gene has CDR1 SGHNT and CDR2 YENEEA. The CDR3 has 15 residues. J lost 9 bases, V lost 3 bases, and 8 bases had no gene match.